One sample yielded the 7 T cell receptor beta chains listed below, sequenced in a study of siplizumab effects on memory and regulatory T cells. Data came from immunoSEQ multiplex PCR; TCRdb stores just in-frame clones and leaves some out. Of under 100,000 clones listed, 85% to 95% were seen once; the top ten hold approximately 1.5%. What was sequenced was non-Treg CD4+ T cells sorted from blood. The receptor set was obtained from a human donor in good health.

This CDR3 is CASSPLTSGGRSSTDTQYF. The CDR3 DNA reads as TGCGCCAGCAGTCCTCTGACTAGCGGGGGACGCTCCAGCACAGATACGCAGTATTTT. V gene TRBV10-1 combines with J gene TRBJ2-3; 12 nucleotides align to TRBD2. Germline-derived CDR1 and CDR2 are WNHNN and SYGVQD (reference sequence). V lost 5 bases, J lost 0 bases, and 12 bases stayed unmatched. The length of the CDR3 is 19 residues.

The chain combines TRBV6-1 with TRBJ1-5; perhaps TRBD1 as D (5 bases). The CDR3 spans 15 residues. V was shortened by 3 bases and J by 1 base, with 10 bases between the two germline ends. From germline, CDR1 is MNHNS and CDR2 SASEGT. The CDR3, as DNA: TGTGCCAGCAGTGAGGGACGGCGAAGCAATCAGCCCCAGCATTTT. Translation gives CASSEGRRSNQPQHF.

This chain joins TRBV19 and TRBJ2-5, with 8 nucleotides matching TRBD2. The CDR3 consists of 15 residues. The J segment lost 0 bases and the V segment lost 4 bases, leaving 4 bases of the junction unmatched. Germline-derived CDR1 and CDR2 are LNHDA and SQIVND (reference sequence). The CDR3 nucleotides are TGTGCCAGTAGTACCGGGACTAGGTACCAAGAGACCCAGTACTTC. Encoded protein: CASSTGTRYQETQYF.

The J gene is TRBJ2-6, the V gene TRBV27; D is tentatively TRBD1 or TRBD2 (5 bases each). CDR3 length: 16 residues. Germline V lookup: CDR1 MNHEY, CDR2 SMNVEV (reference sequence). V lost 6 bases and J lost 2, with 14 bases in between. CDR3 DNA: TGTGCCAGCAGGAGGGGCACGGGCCCTGGGGCCAACGTCCTGACTTTC. The encoded protein is CASRRGTGPGANVLTF.

The chain carries TRBV28 and TRBJ2-2; weak D call: TRBD2 (6 bases). The CDR3 runs to 16 residues. Deletions cut 8 bases from V and 5 bases from J, with 21 bases between. Looked up from germline, CDR1 is MDHEN and CDR2 is SYDVKM. This CDR3 reads CASYGQGGIATGELFF. The CDR3 DNA sequence: TGTGCCAGCTATGGCCAGGGAGGTATTGCTACCGGGGAGCTGTTTTTT.

The rearrangement joins TRBV2 to TRBJ2-3; the match to TRBD2 covers 7 bases. CDR3 length: 15 amino acids. Germline values: CDR1 SNHLY, CDR2 FYNNEI. J was trimmed by 6 bases and V by 8 bases; bases with no gene match: 14. The CDR3 region is CASSSTGLLSDTQYF. CDR3 sequence (DNA): TGTGCCAGCTCGTCAACGGGACTACTCTCTGATACGCAGTATTTT.

This rearrangement joins TRBV30 to TRBJ2-6, with TRBD2 matching 11 bases. The V and J ends lost 1 base and 0 bases, in that order; junction bases with no gene match: 5. Germline loops: CDR1 GTSNPN, CDR2 SVGIG (reference sequence). This CDR3 has 18 amino acids. CDR3 amino acids: CAWSGTSGGVSGANVLTF. CDR3 coding DNA: TGTGCCTGGAGTGGTACTAGCGGGGGAGTCTCTGGGGCCAACGTCCTGACTTTC.